A selection of T cell receptor beta chains follows, all from one sample in a study of blood T cell repertoires in COVID-19. Some clones are missing from TCRdb's copy, which holds only in-frame ones; the method was immunoSEQ multiplex PCR. This sample carries about 210,000 clones, more than 85% of them seen once, and the ten largest clones take approximately 0.66%. The sequencing sample was made of peripheral blood. These receptor sequences come from a man in his forties or fifties with acute or convalescent COVID-19. The CDR3 runs from the conserved cysteine through the conserved F or W. A D gene is named only where the DNA matches it firmly. Clone size is given for some rows only: seen once, a few or many times, or a class if the clone is expanded.

j_gene,abundance,d_gene,v_gene,CDR3aa,CDR3nt
TRBJ2-3,NA,NA,TRBV28,CASTPWGSTDTQYF,TGTGCCAGCACCCCATGGGGCAGCACAGATACGCAGTATTTT
TRBJ2-1,few,NA,TRBV25-1,CASSAYRRSYNEQFF,TGTGCCAGCAGTGCTTACAGGCGATCCTACAATGAGCAGTTCTTC
TRBJ2-2,NA,TRBD1,TRBV3-1/TRBV3-2,CASSPRGQVNTGELFF,TGTGCCAGCAGCCCTAGAGGACAGGTCAACACCGGGGAGCTGTTTTTT
TRBJ2-2,few,NA,TRBV5-1,CASSLVALGTPTGELFF,TGCGCCAGCAGCCTCGTAGCGCTTGGGACACCCACCGGGGAGCTGTTTTTT
TRBJ2-5,NA,TRBD1,TRBV19,CASSTPQGAGETQYF,TGTGCCAGTAGTACTCCACAGGGGGCAGGGGAGACCCAGTACTTC
TRBJ2-7,NA,TRBD1,TRBV27,CASSPWGQGVGEQYF,TGTGCCAGCAGCCCTTGGGGACAGGGGGTAGGCGAGCAGTACTTC
TRBJ2-1,NA,NA,TRBV4-1,CASSQEGGSNEQFF,TGCGCCAGCAGCCAAGAAGGAGGTAGCAATGAGCAGTTCTTC
TRBJ2-3,NA,NA,TRBV5-4,CASSFPRDTQYF,TGTGCCAGCAGCTTCCCGAGAGATACGCAGTATTTT
TRBJ2-1,NA,TRBD2,TRBV27,CASSSPASGVNEQFF,TGTGCCAGCAGTTCACCCGCTAGCGGGGTCAATGAGCAGTTCTTC
TRBJ2-1,NA,TRBD2,TRBV10-3,CAIPLLAGENEQFF,TGTGCCATCCCCCTTTTAGCGGGAGAGAATGAGCAGTTCTTC
TRBJ2-7,NA,TRBD1,TRBV2,CASSDRDSYEQYF,TGTGCCAGCAGCGACAGGGACTCCTACGAGCAGTACTTC
TRBJ2-2,NA,NA,TRBV3-1/TRBV3-2,CASSQVGLWMNTGELFF,TGTGCCAGCAGCCAAGTTGGGCTATGGATGAACACCGGGGAGCTGTTTTTT
TRBJ1-5,NA,NA,TRBV29-1,CSVLAGDSNQPQHF,TGCAGCGTCCTCGCGGGGGATAGCAATCAGCCCCAGCATTTT
TRBJ2-1,NA,NA,TRBV10-3,CAISETGWESNEQFF,TGTGCCATCAGTGAGACAGGGTGGGAGTCCAATGAGCAGTTCTTC
TRBJ2-7,NA,NA,TRBV4-2,CASSQSSQASSYEQYF,TGTGCCAGCAGCCAAAGTTCACAGGCGAGCTCCTACGAGCAGTACTTC
TRBJ2-3,NA,TRBD2,TRBV7-7,CASSVRLAGAGDTQYF,TGTGCTAGCAGCGTCAGACTAGCGGGAGCGGGGGATACGCAGTATTTT
TRBJ2-3,NA,NA,TRBV7-9,CASSRVGTDTQYF,TGTGCCAGCAGCCGGGTGGGCACAGATACGCAGTATTTT
TRBJ2-3,NA,NA,TRBV3-1/TRBV3-2,CASSPPGTQFGTDTQYF,TGTGCCAGCAGCCCACCCGGGACTCAGTTTGGCACAGATACGCAGTATTTT
TRBJ1-4,NA,NA,TRBV30,CAQKREQVEKLFF,TGTGCCCAGAAGAGGGAGCAAGTGGAAAAACTGTTTTTT
TRBJ2-2,once,TRBD1,TRBV4-1,CASSQGTRGLELFF,TGCGCCAGCAGCCAAGGGACCAGGGGGCTCGAGCTGTTTTTT
TRBJ1-2,few,NA,TRBV30,CAWSAQGPNYGYTF,TGTGCCTGGAGTGCACAGGGCCCTAACTATGGCTACACCTTC
TRBJ1-5,NA,TRBD1,TRBV7-9,CASSFTGGNQPQHF,TGTGCCAGCAGCTTCACAGGGGGCAATCAGCCCCAGCATTTT
TRBJ2-7,few,NA,TRBV7-9,CASSAQLENEQYF,TGTGCCAGCAGCGCCCAATTAGAGAACGAGCAGTACTTC
TRBJ1-3,NA,NA,TRBV7-9,CASETGVTGNTIYF,TGTGCCAGCGAGACAGGAGTCACTGGAAACACCATATATTTT
TRBJ2-7,NA,NA,TRBV30,CAWGASSYEQYF,TGTGCCTGGGGGGCCTCATCCTACGAGCAGTACTTC
TRBJ2-7,NA,TRBD1,TRBV6-2/TRBV6-3,CASSHGFFGQGMSYEQYF,TGTGCCAGCAGCCACGGTTTCTTCGGACAGGGGATGTCCTACGAGCAGTACTTC
TRBJ2-7,NA,NA,TRBV5-4,CASSPRPGDSYEQYF,TGTGCCAGCAGCCCGCGCCCGGGGGACTCCTACGAGCAGTACTTC
TRBJ2-1,NA,NA,TRBV19,CASSILATNEQFF,TGTGCCAGTAGTATCCTAGCTACCAATGAGCAGTTCTTC